The TCR beta chain described here comes from a study of Ad26.COV2.S vaccination and SARS-CoV-2 variants. Overall study results and limits: The authors reported substantial breadth in spike-specific CD8+ and CD4+ T cell responses after vaccination.

Comments on this clone: What it binds is not known.

Noted treatment: around 19 received Ad26.COV2.S at low or high dose, single or two shots; five or six received placebo; per-sample allocation not given. Material that was analyzed had been drawn on day 63 after the first vaccine or placebo injection. This vaccine is an Ad26 vector that expresses the Wuhan-strain SARS-CoV-2 spike. Profiling relied on immunoSEQ multiplex PCR, and the TCRdb table lists in-frame clones only, not all of them. The sample contains about 350,000 clones, 80% to 90% of which appear only once. Deletions cut 3 bases from V and 7 bases from J, with 16 bases between. CDR1 is KGHSH, CDR2 LQKENI, per germline. The CDR3 loop spans 15 amino acids.

The receptor was isolated from a person between 18 and 65 years old who received the Ad26.COV2.S COVID-19 vaccine or a placebo. The sequencing used peripheral blood, collected in a trial of Ad26.COV2.S vaccine versus placebo. This chain uses TRBV18 with TRBJ2-1, with D maybe TRBD2 (5 bases). The CDR3 loop is CASSPQPGNFNEQFF. CDR3 coding DNA: TGTGCCAGCTCACCGCAACCCGGGAACTTTAATGAGCAGTTCTTC. The full variable domain, with the rest looked up from reference TRBV18 and TRBJ2-1, is NAGVMQNPRHLVRRRGQEARLRCSPMKGHSHVYWYRQLPEEGLKFMVYLQKENIIDESGMPKERFSAEFPKEGPSILRIQQVVRGDSAAYFCASSPQPGNFNEQFFGPGTRLTVL.